Below are 22 T cell receptor beta chains sequenced from a single sample in a study of early T cells in non-severe SARS-CoV-2 infection. TCRdb used MiXCR to reprocess the 5' RACE reads, holding one entry per CDR3 protein. The sample records roughly 67,000 distinct CDR3 sequences, 12% being singletons. Sequenced: whole blood. The receptors derive from an adult who was a healthcare worker with PCR-confirmed SARS-CoV-2 infection or an uninfected control (not recorded which).

This clonotype was recorded at least ten times. This CDR3 is CASSLFGPRRFSTDTQYF. In DNA form, the CDR3 reads TGTGCCAGCAGCTTATTCGGCCCAAGGCGGTTTAGCACAGATACGCAGTATTTT. The chain links TRBV11-2 to TRBJ2-3; D ambiguous. CDR1 and CDR2 (germline): SGHAT, FQNNGV. V was cut by 2 bases and J by 0 bases, with 18 bases left in between. This CDR3 has 18 residues.

This rearrangement joins TRBV11-3 to TRBJ2-1; TRBD2 matches 9 bases. The length of the CDR3 is 15 residues. J gave up 5 bases and V 6 bases, and 8 bases lay outside the gene matches. Per the germline V gene, CDR1 is SGHNT and CDR2 is YENEEA. CDR3 residues: CASSSLAGTHNEQFF. The CDR3 bases are TGTGCCAGCAGTTCCCTAGCGGGGACACACAATGAGCAGTTCTTC.

The V gene is TRBV10-3, the J gene TRBJ2-2, with 10 bases that match TRBD1. Germline loops: CDR1 ENHRY, CDR2 SYGVKD. The V and J ends lost 11 bases and 6 bases, in that order; junction bases with no gene match: 12. CDR3 length: 15 residues. The CDR3 DNA sequence: TGTGCCGCCCTAGGGGACAGGGGAATTTCCGGGGAGCTGTTTTTT. Its translation: CAALGDRGISGELFF.

There are a few counts of this clonotype. This chain connects TRBV2 to TRBJ1-1; the D is unclear. This CDR3 spans 14 amino acids. The V end was cut by 2 bases, the J end by 4 bases, with 11 bases between. Germline V lookup: CDR1 SNHLY, CDR2 FYNNEI. CDR3 in DNA: TGTGCCAGCAGTGAATCGCCGGGATTCACTGAAGCTTTCTTT. Translated: CASSESPGFTEAFF.

There are a few counts of this clonotype. The chain joins TRBV7-6 to TRBJ1-1; D not resolved. The CDR3 is made up of 14 amino acids. Trimming left V 1 base short and J 0 bases short, with 6 bases between. The germline V gene encodes CDR1 SGHVS and CDR2 FNYEAQ. This CDR3 is CASSLGQVNTEAFF. DNA of the CDR3: TGTGCCAGCAGCTTAGGCCAGGTGAACACTGAAGCTTTCTTT.

The chain links TRBV7-6 to TRBJ2-4; D may correspond to TRBD1 or TRBD2 (5 bases each). CDR1 and CDR2 (germline): SGHVS, FNYEAQ. The V end was cut by 4 bases, the J end by 7 bases, with 14 bases between. This CDR3 has 14 residues. The CDR3 DNA sequence: TGTGCCAGCAGCTCAAGGGACGGTGGGAACATTCAGTACTTC. It is translated as CASSSRDGGNIQYF.

The CDR3 loop reads CSVEFGGKGAFF. The CDR3 DNA is TGCAGCGTTGAATTCGGGGGGAAAGGAGCTTTCTTT. This chain uses TRBV29-1 with TRBJ1-1, with a possible D match to TRBD1 (5 bases). Between the trimmed V and J ends, which lost 2 bases and 10 bases, there was a span of 14 bases. Germline CDR1 SQVTM, CDR2 ANQGSEA. This CDR3 has 12 amino acids. The whole variable domain, filled in from reference TRBV29-1 and TRBJ1-1, reads SAVISQKPSRDICQRGTSLTIQCQVDSQVTMMFWYRQQPGQSLTLIATANQGSEATYESGFVIDKFPISRPNLTFSTLTVSNMSPEDSSIYLCSVEFGGKGAFFGQGTRLTVV.

This clonotype was counted a few times. The chain uses TRBV9 and TRBJ1-6; no clear D gene. V gave up 0 bases and J gave up 7 bases, with 8 bases separating them. This CDR3 comprises 14 residues. The germline V gene has CDR1 SGDLS and CDR2 YYNGEE. The CDR3 sequence: CASSVEQLNSPLHF. CDR3 bases: TGTGCCAGCAGCGTAGAACAGCTAAATTCACCCCTCCACTTT.

This clonotype was seen at least ten times. V is TRBV6-2 or TRBV6-3 and J is TRBJ2-1, with D maybe TRBD2 (7 bases). The CDR3 runs 13 residues. V gave up 8 bases and J gave up 7 bases, with 15 bases separating them. Germline assignment: CDR1 MNHEY and CDR2 SVGEGT. CDR3 sequence reads: CASSGGGTNEQFF. Here the CDR3 DNA reads TGTGCCAGCTCGGGCGGGGGCACTAATGAGCAGTTCTTC.

This clonotype came up many times. This chain joins TRBV7-9 and TRBJ1-1; 7 bases map to TRBD1. CDR1 SEHNR and CDR2 FQNEAQ come from the germline V gene (reference sequence). The CDR3 runs 17 residues. V dropped 3 bases and J dropped 6; count of bases not matched to a gene: 16. The CDR3 DNA reads as TGTGCCAGCAGCTTTTTGACAGGGAAGGGGGATAGCTCTGAAGCTTTCTTT. Its protein product is CASSFLTGKGDSSEAFF.

In its sample, this clonotype was seen many times. The chain joins TRBV20-1 to TRBJ2-1; 9 positions match TRBD2. Trimming at V came to 0 bases and at J to 4 bases, leaving 7 bases not matched to a gene. CDR1 DFQATT and CDR2 SNEGSKA come from the germline V gene (reference sequence). The CDR3 covers 16 residues. The CDR3 bases are TGCAGTGCTAGAGATGCTATAGCGGGGGTGTACAATGAGCAGTTCTTC. Translating it yields CSARDAIAGVYNEQFF.

This clonotype was seen a few times. The V and J genes are TRBV10-1 and TRBJ2-2, with D perhaps matching TRBD2 (5 bases). CDR1 is WNHNN, CDR2 SYGVQD, per germline (reference sequence). The V end lost 4 bases, the J end lost 6 bases, and 9 bases lay between the germline ends. This CDR3 has 13 residues. The CDR3 loop is CASSGSAAGELFF. In DNA, the CDR3 is TGCGCCAGCAGTGGGTCAGCGGCCGGGGAGCTGTTTTTT.

The rearrangement joins TRBV10-3 to TRBJ1-1; D remains ambiguous. From germline, CDR1 is ENHRY and CDR2 SYGVKD. The V end was cut by 10 bases, the J end by 1 base, with 7 bases between. CDR3 length: 11 residues. The chain's CDR3 is CATEGNTEAFF. In DNA form, the CDR3 reads TGTGCCACCGAGGGGAACACTGAAGCTTTCTTT.

The sample holds a few counts of this clonotype. The J gene is TRBJ1-5, the V gene TRBV13, with a weak D call TRBD1 (5 bases). The CDR3 contains 13 residues. Germline-derived CDR1 and CDR2 are PRHDT and FYEKMQ (reference sequence). Trimming took 0 bases from V and 7 from J, leaving 7 bases between them. CDR3 protein: CASSLGRGQPQHF. DNA of the CDR3: TGTGCCAGCAGCTTAGGAAGGGGCCAGCCCCAGCATTTT.

Many counts were recorded for this clonotype. The genes are TRBV10-3 and TRBJ2-3; possible D gene TRBD1, 6 bases. V lost 0 bases, J lost 2 bases, and 9 bases lay in between. This CDR3 has 15 residues. Germline lookup yields CDR1 ENHRY and CDR2 SYGVKD. The chain's CDR3 is CAISESTGLTDTQYF. The CDR3 region has the DNA TGTGCCATCAGTGAGTCGACAGGACTCACAGATACGCAGTATTTT.

The CDR3 region is CASRGQGLNTIYF. The CDR3, as DNA: TGTGCCAGCAGAGGACAGGGGTTGAACACCATATATTTT. This chain links TRBV6-6 with TRBJ1-3; 9 nucleotides line up with TRBD1. Trimming took 6 bases from V and 7 from J; bases not matched to a gene: 4. The V gene's germline CDR1 is MNHNY and CDR2 SVGAGI (reference sequence). The CDR3 length is 13 residues.

V gene TRBV5-1 combines with J gene TRBJ1-6; no clear D. CDR3 length: 14 amino acids. CDR1 and CDR2 from the germline V gene are SGHRS and YFSETQ. The germline V and J ends were trimmed by 4 bases and 7 bases, with 12 bases remaining between them. The CDR3 spells CASSRAQGNSPLHF. The CDR3 DNA follows: TGCGCCAGCAGCCGCGCGCAAGGAAATTCACCCCTCCACTTT.

J is TRBJ1-1 and V is TRBV29-1; no reliable D call. The germline gives CDR1 SQVTM, CDR2 ANQGSEA. The CDR3 loop spans 13 amino acids. Trimming left V 6 bases short and J 6 bases short, with 17 bases between. The CDR3, as DNA: TGCAGCGTAAAACAGAGGTTGACGGCTGAAGCTTTCTTT. Translating it yields CSVKQRLTAEAFF.

This clonotype was recorded a few times. CDR3 sequence: CASSQDQERGGRRETQYF. CDR3 bases: TGCGCCAGCAGCCAAGATCAAGAGCGGGGGGGCCGCCGAGAGACCCAGTACTTC. The chain couples TRBV4-1 to TRBJ2-5; 10 positions match TRBD2. Germline V gene sequence: CDR1 MGHRA, CDR2 YSYEKL. This CDR3 contains 18 residues. J lost 4 bases, V lost 0 bases, and 11 bases had no gene match.

The chain recombines TRBV30 with TRBJ2-7; D not resolved. CDR1 GTSNPN and CDR2 SVGIG come from the germline V gene (reference sequence). Trimming cost V 7 bases and J 2 bases, with 15 bases left between them. The CDR3 has 13 residues. The DNA for the CDR3 is TGTGCCTCCTCGCCCTTAGGGACCTACGAGCAGTACTTC. This encodes CASSPLGTYEQYF.

This clonotype was seen a handful of times. V and J are TRBV29-1 and TRBJ2-7, with 7 bases matching TRBD1. Germline loops: CDR1 SQVTM, CDR2 ANQGSEA. The CDR3 sequence is 12 residues long. Germline trimming cut 6 bases from V and 10 bases from J; bases unmatched to any gene: 12. CDR3 sequence reads: CSVEQDRTAQYF. The CDR3 DNA reads as TGCAGCGTCGAGCAGGACAGGACAGCCCAGTACTTC.

V is TRBV6-1 and J is TRBJ2-1; 8 bases match TRBD1. Germline V gene sequence: CDR1 MNHNS, CDR2 SASEGT. The CDR3 is 14 amino acids. The V and J ends lost 6 bases and 8 bases, in that order; junction bases with no gene match: 9. The CDR3 region has the DNA TGTGCCAGCAGCCGAGAGGACAGGGCTCATGAGCAGTTCTTC. Translating it yields CASSREDRAHEQFF.